This TCR beta chain stems from a study of blood T cell repertoires in COVID-19. About the research overall: Some COVID-19 samples were acute and others convalescent; all came from the United States, Italy and Spain. PBMCs, B-cell-depleted T cells, or T cells provided the cDNA or gDNA that made up the material.

In the original workflow: The authors estimated nucleated cell counts from reference gene primer amplification. Some clones are missing from TCRdb's copy, which holds only in-frame ones; the method was immunoSEQ multiplex PCR. The V and J calls and clone size were taken over from that table, and D and trimming were inferred from the DNA. The sample records about 94,000 clones, 87% being singletons. The specimen was peripheral blood. The clonotype was recovered from a woman older than 75 with acute or convalescent COVID-19.

The DNA for the CDR3 is TGTGCCTGGAGTGTACTTGGGGGGAATTCACCCCTCCACTTT. It translates to CAWSVLGGNSPLHF. The chain recombines TRBV30 with TRBJ1-6; a weak D match, TRBD1 (5 bases). V was clipped by 0 bases and J by 7 bases, with 10 bases between them. CDR3 length: 14 amino acids. Per the germline V gene, CDR1 is GTSNPN and CDR2 is SVGIG (reference sequence).